Shown below are 32 T cell receptor beta chains from a single sample sequenced in a study of cytomegalovirus exposure and HLA in healthy donors. 60 Vbeta and 13 Jbeta primers were used in PCR. Data came from immunoSEQ multiplex PCR; TCRdb stores just in-frame clones and leaves some out. This sample has approximately 190,000 clones, with over 65% found just once. The sequenced sample consisted of PBMCs. These receptors were obtained from a woman aged 25 to 39 in good health and CMV-seronegative.

The rearrangement uses TRBV7-6 and TRBJ1-5; the D gene is possibly TRBD1 (6 bases). Germline CDR1 and CDR2: SGHVS and FNYEAQ. Trimming removed 1 base at V and 2 bases at J, with 9 bases between. The CDR3 is 15 amino acids. The CDR3 reads CASSLEGGRNQPQHF. The CDR3 DNA reads TGTGCCAGCAGCTTAGAAGGGGGACGCAATCAGCCCCAGCATTTT. Based on the CDR3 plus reference TRBV7-6 and TRBJ1-5, the full variable domain is GAGVSQSPRYKVTKRGQDVALRCDPISGHVSLYWYRQALGQGPEFLTYFNYEAQQDKSGLPNDRFSAERPEGSISTLTIQRTEQRDSAMYRCASSLEGGRNQPQHFGDGTRLSIL.

This clone was counted only a few times. Germline and junction disagree at one end, which may indicate a read error. This chain links TRBV9 with TRBJ2-7; TRBD2 agrees at 12 bases. CDR3 length: 15 amino acids. Germline V lookup: CDR1 SGDLS, CDR2 YYNGEE. The CDR3 DNA reads as TGTGCCAGCAGCGCCGATAACCCGGGACTAGCGGGCCCACTCTTC. Protein: CASSADNPGLAGPLF.

This chain joins TRBV2 and TRBJ2-5, with 9 bases lining up with TRBD2. Germline CDR1 and CDR2: SNHLY and FYNNEI. J gave up 4 bases and V 4 bases, and 10 bases lay outside the gene matches. The CDR3 is 16 amino acids. The CDR3 DNA follows: TGTGCCAGCAGTGTAAGACGCGGGAGGGCCGCAGAGACCCAGTACTTC. Translating it yields CASSVRRGRAAETQYF.

This clone was picked up a small number of times. V gene TRBV4-1 combines with J gene TRBJ1-2; D is possibly TRBD1 (5 bases). With 0 bases removed from V and 8 bases from J, the gap between germline ends came to 13 bases. Germline V gene lookup returns CDR1 MGHRA and CDR2 YSYEKL. This CDR3 is built from 14 residues. Written as DNA, the CDR3 is TGCGCCAGCAGCCAAGAGGAGGGGAGGGACGGCTACACCTTC. Residues: CASSQEEGRDGYTF.

The chain links TRBV29-1 to TRBJ1-2; D not resolved. The V end was cut by 5 bases, the J end by 7 bases, with 14 bases between. CDR1 and CDR2 from the germline V gene are SQVTM and ANQGSEA. This CDR3 contains 12 residues. For the CDR3, the DNA is TGCAGCGTTCCTGGAGGGAACCCTGGCTACACCTTC. Translated: CSVPGGNPGYTF.

This chain connects TRBV11-3 to TRBJ1-2; TRBD1 agrees at 8 bases. V shed 3 bases and J 8 bases; nucleotides not matched to a gene: 11. Per the germline V gene, CDR1 is SGHNT and CDR2 is YENEEA. This CDR3 spans 15 amino acids. The CDR3 sequence: CASSFSDRDSRGYTF. As DNA, the CDR3 is TGTGCCAGCAGCTTCTCGGACAGGGACAGTAGGGGCTACACCTTC. Full variable domain (rest looked up from reference TRBV11-3 and TRBJ1-2): EAGVVQSPRYKIIEKKQPVAFWCNPISGHNTLYWYLQNLGQGPELLIRYENEEAVDDSQLPKDRFSAERLKGVDSTLKIQPAELGDSAVYLCASSFSDRDSRGYTFGSGTRLTVV.

This clone was observed once. The chain recombines TRBV5-4 with TRBJ1-2; a possible D gene is TRBD1 (6 bases). V was clipped by 4 bases and J by 4 bases, with 20 bases between them. CDR1 SGHNT and CDR2 YYREEE come from the germline V gene (reference sequence). The CDR3 has 16 residues. This CDR3 is CASSERPDSLFYGYTF. DNA of the CDR3: TGTGCCAGCAGCGAGAGGCCGGACAGCTTGTTCTATGGCTACACCTTC.

The sample holds a few counts of this clone. This chain uses TRBV27 with TRBJ2-7; D perhaps matches TRBD1 (5 bases). CDR1 MNHEY and CDR2 SMNVEV come from the germline V gene (reference sequence). The CDR3 is 15 amino acids. Trimming removed 0 bases from V and 3 bases from J, with 12 bases in between. The CDR3 sequence: CASSLSQGRSYEQYF. In nucleotides, the CDR3 is TGTGCCAGCAGTTTATCTCAGGGTCGAAGCTACGAGCAGTACTTC.

The rearrangement links TRBV6-5 to TRBJ2-5, with TRBD1 matching over 8 bases. The CDR3 covers 14 residues. V was clipped by 6 bases and J by 1 base; unmatched bases: 4. Germline CDR1 is MNHEY and CDR2 is SVGAGI. Written as DNA, the CDR3 is TGTGCCAGCAGACGCGACAGGGGCCAAGAGACCCAGTACTTC. Its translation: CASRRDRGQETQYF.

This clone has only one observation. The chain couples TRBV7-8 to TRBJ2-1; 13 bases line up with TRBD2. J gave up 7 bases and V 6 bases, and 9 bases lay outside the gene matches. Per germline, CDR1 SGHVS and CDR2 FQNEAQ. This CDR3 spans 16 amino acids. CDR3 amino acids: CASSQLAGGPENEQFF. The CDR3 nucleotides read TGTGCCAGCAGTCAACTAGCGGGAGGGCCCGAGAATGAGCAGTTCTTC.

The chain combines TRBV29-1 with TRBJ1-2, with D unclear. Trimming took 7 bases from V and 4 from J, leaving 10 bases between them. This CDR3 spans 11 amino acids. CDR1 is SQVTM, CDR2 ANQGSEA, per germline. CDR3 sequence: CSARELYGYTF. CDR3 coding DNA: TGCAGCGCCCGAGAGCTCTATGGCTACACCTTC.

The chain carries TRBV4-1 and TRBJ1-4, with 7 bases that match TRBD1. CDR1 MGHRA and CDR2 YSYEKL come from the germline V gene. V lost 0 bases and J lost 6; bases outside the gene matches: 7. CDR3 length equals 16 residues. CDR3 region: CASSQDRGQSYEKLFF. In DNA form, the CDR3 reads TGCGCCAGCAGCCAAGATAGGGGACAGTCCTATGAAAAACTGTTTTTT.

The sample holds one count of this clone. V and J are TRBV9 and TRBJ2-1; 8 bases line up with TRBD2. This CDR3 has 15 amino acids. CDR1 SGDLS and CDR2 YYNGEE come from the germline V gene. V trimming: 1 base; J trimming: 4 bases; junction bases outside the gene matches: 4. The CDR3 DNA reads as TGTGCCAGCAGCGTATCGGGGGGGGGATACAATGAGCAGTTCTTC. Its translation: CASSVSGGGYNEQFF. Full variable domain (outside the CDR3, taken from reference TRBV9 and TRBJ2-1): DSGVTQTPKHLITATGQRVTLRCSPRSGDLSVYWYQQSLDQGLQFLIQYYNGEERAKGNILERFSAQQFPDLHSELNLSSLELGDSALYFCASSVSGGGYNEQFFGPGTRLTVL.

The chain links TRBV11-2 to TRBJ2-2; TRBD2 matches at 12 bases. V gave up 1 base and J gave up 5 bases; unmatched junction bases: 5. CDR1 SGHAT and CDR2 FQNNGV come from the germline V gene. The CDR3 loop spans 17 amino acids. The CDR3 DNA sequence: TGTGCCAGCAGCTTAGGTCTAGCGGGGGGGCTAACCGGGGAGCTGTTTTTT. It codes for CASSLGLAGGLTGELFF.

The V call is TRBV6-1, the J call TRBJ2-7, with a weak D call TRBD1 (6 bases). The ends were cut back, 6 bases at V and 4 bases at J, with 13 bases in the middle. This CDR3 has 13 amino acids. Germline V CDR1 and CDR2: MNHNS, SASEGT. CDR3 region: CASSWTAIYEQYF. The CDR3 DNA sequence: TGTGCCAGCAGCTGGACAGCGATTTACGAGCAGTACTTC.

V is TRBV11-2 and J is TRBJ1-2; TRBD1 is a possible D gene (5 bases). This CDR3 is built from 13 residues. V was shortened by 3 bases and J by 6 bases, with 11 bases between the two germline ends. CDR1 SGHAT and CDR2 FQNNGV come from the germline V gene. The CDR3: CASSFGWGNGYTF. CDR3 DNA sequence: TGTGCCAGCAGCTTCGGGTGGGGCAATGGCTACACCTTC.

Here the CDR3 reads CASSLAGGNEQFF. The CDR3 DNA sequence: TGTGCCAGTAGCCTAGCGGGGGGGAATGAGCAGTTCTTC. The V gene is TRBV19, the J gene TRBJ2-1, with 12 bases lining up with TRBD2. The V and J ends lost 6 bases and 7 bases, in that order; junction bases with no gene match: 1. The CDR3 is made up of 13 amino acids. Germline V gene data show CDR1 as LNHDA and CDR2 as SQIVND (reference sequence).

This clone turned up a few times. The chain joins TRBV7-6 to TRBJ1-2, with 9 bases lining up with TRBD1. Germline CDR1 is SGHVS and CDR2 is FNYEAQ. The CDR3 runs to 14 residues. V gave up 1 base and J gave up 8 bases; unmatched junction bases: 5. The CDR3 spells CASSLEGTGIGYTF. In nucleotides, the CDR3 is TGTGCCAGCAGCTTAGAAGGGACAGGGATCGGCTACACCTTC. The full variable domain, completed using reference TRBV7-6 and TRBJ1-2, is GAGVSQSPRYKVTKRGQDVALRCDPISGHVSLYWYRQALGQGPEFLTYFNYEAQQDKSGLPNDRFSAERPEGSISTLTIQRTEQRDSAMYRCASSLEGTGIGYTFGSGTRLTVV.

V usage is TRBV29-1 and J usage is TRBJ2-1, with TRBD2 identical over 11 bases. The CDR3 runs to 16 residues. CDR1 is SQVTM and CDR2 is ANQGSEA in the germline V gene. V lost 7 bases, J lost 8 bases, and 16 bases stayed unmatched. The CDR3 protein is CSAALTGLAGVDEQFF. The CDR3 region has the DNA TGCAGCGCAGCACTTACCGGACTAGCGGGCGTCGATGAGCAGTTCTTC.

The rearrangement links TRBV5-4 to TRBJ1-6; tentative D call: TRBD1 (6 bases). The V and J ends lost 4 bases and 10 bases respectively, with 15 bases between them. This CDR3 comprises 14 residues. The germline CDR1 and CDR2 sequences are SGHNT and YYREEE (reference sequence). The CDR3, as DNA: TGTGCCAGCAGCCAAGACAGGTTTAACTCACCCCTCCACTTT. Its translation: CASSQDRFNSPLHF.

The chain links TRBV2 to TRBJ1-1; no clear D. The germline CDR1 and CDR2 sequences are SNHLY and FYNNEI. The CDR3 covers 15 residues. With 7 bases removed from V and 1 base from J, the gap between germline ends came to 16 bases. The CDR3 DNA follows: TGTGCCAGCAAGGCAGGATTGGCGAAGAACACTGAAGCTTTCTTT. Protein product: CASKAGLAKNTEAFF. Combining the CDR3 with reference TRBV2 and TRBJ1-1 gives the whole variable domain EPEVTQTPSHQVTQMGQEVILRCVPISNHLYFYWYRQILGQKVEFLVSFYNNEISEKSEIFDDQFSVERPDGSNFTLKIRSTKLEDSAMYFCASKAGLAKNTEAFFGQGTRLTVV.

V and J are TRBV5-4 and TRBJ2-7, with 12 bases aligning to TRBD1. The V and J ends lost 1 base and 6 bases, in that order; junction bases with no gene match: 5. This CDR3 region has 15 residues. Germline CDR1 reads SGHNT; CDR2 reads YYREEE (reference sequence). The CDR3 nucleotides are TGTGCCAGCAGCTTGTTGGGACAGGGGGCTGGCGAGCAGTACTTC. Residues: CASSLLGQGAGEQYF.

This clone was seen more than once but under ten times. The CDR3 nucleotides read TGTGCCGGTGCGGGGGAGAACACCGGGGAGCTGTTTTTT. Amino acid sequence: CAGAGENTGELFF. This sequence joins TRBV6-6 and TRBJ2-2, with 7 bases aligning to TRBD2. CDR1 is MNHNY, CDR2 SVGAGI, per germline (reference sequence). The length of the CDR3 is 13 residues. V was clipped by 11 bases and J by 1 base; unmatched bases: 4.

This sequence joins TRBV7-2 and TRBJ2-3, with D uncertain. Germline CDR1 is SGHTA and CDR2 is FQGNSA. This CDR3 comprises 15 residues. Trimming stripped 4 bases from V and 6 bases from J, with 17 bases between. The CDR3 nucleotides read TGTGCCAGCAGCTCCTCCTTTGGGCAAAAGGATACGCAGTATTTT. This encodes CASSSSFGQKDTQYF.

The chain has TRBV5-4 and TRBJ1-3, with a tentative D call TRBD1 (6 bases). Trimming left V 4 bases short and J 3 bases short, with 23 bases between. The CDR3 loop spans 18 amino acids. Germline V lookup: CDR1 SGHNT, CDR2 YYREEE (reference sequence). Here the CDR3 reads CASSPGAPSLRGGNTIYF. The CDR3, as DNA: TGTGCCAGCAGCCCAGGGGCCCCGTCACTCCGAGGTGGAAACACCATATATTTT. The entire variable domain, with the rest obtained from reference TRBV5-4 and TRBJ1-3, is as follows: ETGVTQSPTHLIKTRGQQVTLRCSSQSGHNTVSWYQQALGQGPQFIFQYYREEENGRGNFPPRFSGLQFPNYSSELNVNALELDDSALYLCASSPGAPSLRGGNTIYFGEGSWLTVV.

This clone came up a few times. The chain is built from TRBV7-6 and TRBJ2-7; 9 bases are a match to TRBD2. The CDR3 is 13 residues long. Germline V lookup: CDR1 SGHVS, CDR2 FNYEAQ. After removal of 5 bases from V and 6 bases from J, the junction contained 5 bases not matched to a gene. The CDR3 DNA reads as TGTGCCAGCAGCCGGGCGGGGGGGGGCGAGCAGTACTTC. Protein: CASSRAGGGEQYF.

The V gene is TRBV5-8, the J gene TRBJ1-2, with D tentatively TRBD1 (6 bases). CDR3 length: 16 residues. The ends were cut back, 2 bases at V and 7 bases at J, with 21 bases in the middle. The V gene's germline CDR1 is SGHTS and CDR2 YDEGEE. As DNA, the CDR3 is TGTGCCAGCAGCTTAACCTCAACAGGGACTAGAGGTGGCTACACCTTC. Translation gives CASSLTSTGTRGGYTF.

The chain joins TRBV27 to TRBJ1-5, with D possibly matching TRBD1 (5 bases). The CDR3 runs 14 residues. CDR1 and CDR2 (germline): MNHEY, SMNVEV (reference sequence). Trimming cost V 2 bases and J 7 bases, with 12 bases left between them. CDR3 nucleotide sequence: TGTGCCAGCAGTTTAGGAGGGGCGGGGCAGCCCCAGCATTTT. Protein: CASSLGGAGQPQHF.

This clone was picked up a small number of times. The chain is built from TRBV11-3 and TRBJ2-3, with 16 bases aligning to TRBD2. The CDR3 runs 16 residues. J was trimmed by 4 bases and V by 5 bases; bases with no gene match: 3. Germline CDR1 and CDR2: SGHNT and YENEEA. The CDR3 bases are TGTGCCAGCAGCGCAGGGACTAGCGGGAGGGCAGATACGCAGTATTTT. Translated: CASSAGTSGRADTQYF.

The V and J genes are TRBV18 and TRBJ1-5; D call uncertain. The length of the CDR3 is 17 residues. CDR1 is KGHSH, CDR2 LQKENI, per germline. Trimming stripped 2 bases from V and 1 base from J, with 15 bases between. This CDR3 reads CASSPNPSLRSNQPQHF. For the CDR3, the DNA is TGTGCCAGCTCACCAAACCCCTCCTTGCGGAGCAATCAGCCCCAGCATTTT.

Only one count was recorded for this clone. CDR3 DNA: TGTGCCAGACGTGCGCGCGGGGGTTCCTACGAGCAGTACTTC. Protein product: CARRARGGSYEQYF. The V gene is TRBV27, the J gene TRBJ2-5, with 7 nucleotides matching TRBD2. Near its end, the DNA agrees better with TRBJ2-7, so the J call may be wrong. Germline CDR1 reads MNHEY; CDR2 reads SMNVEV (reference sequence). The CDR3 contains 14 residues.

This sequence joins TRBV7-6 and TRBJ2-5; D perhaps matches TRBD2 (7 bases). Trimming removed 2 bases at V and 4 bases at J, with 8 bases between. Germline CDR1 is SGHVS and CDR2 is FNYEAQ. CDR3 size: 13 residues. The CDR3 DNA sequence: TGTGCCAGCAGCTTAAGGGGGGGAGAGACCCAGTACTTC. Its protein is CASSLRGGETQYF. Full variable domain (missing parts from reference TRBV7-6 and TRBJ2-5): GAGVSQSPRYKVTKRGQDVALRCDPISGHVSLYWYRQALGQGPEFLTYFNYEAQQDKSGLPNDRFSAERPEGSISTLTIQRTEQRDSAMYRCASSLRGGETQYFGPGTRLLVL.